Below are 26 T cell receptor beta chains sequenced from a single sample in a study of immune cell composition in non-small cell lung cancer. Profiling relied on immunoSEQ multiplex PCR, and the TCRdb table lists in-frame clones only, not all of them. The sample holds 13,000 or so clones, roughly 73% seen once. The sample was lung tumor tissue. All receptors come from a human donor with non-small cell lung cancer.

The chain joins TRBV18 to TRBJ2-1; no clear D. Germline V lookup: CDR1 KGHSH, CDR2 LQKENI. The CDR3 contains 16 residues. The germline V and J ends were trimmed by 3 bases and 4 bases, with 16 bases remaining between them. This CDR3 reads CASSPIDTSHYNEQFF. The CDR3 DNA follows: TGTGCCAGCTCACCTATAGACACATCCCATTACAATGAGCAGTTCTTC.

The chain is built from TRBV18 and TRBJ2-7; TRBD2 is a possible D gene (5 bases). V lost 2 bases and J lost 4, with 12 bases in between. The germline V gene encodes CDR1 KGHSH and CDR2 LQKENI. The CDR3 sequence is 14 residues long. Written as DNA, the CDR3 is TGTGCCAGCTCACCAGAGACGGGAAGGTACGAGCAGTACTTC. Translating gives CASSPETGRYEQYF.

J is TRBJ1-1 and V is TRBV18; D ambiguous. The germline V and J ends were trimmed by 2 bases and 0 bases, with 4 bases remaining between them. This CDR3 comprises 13 residues. CDR1 and CDR2 from the germline V gene are KGHSH and LQKENI. The CDR3 loop is CASSPVMNTEAFF. The CDR3 nucleotides are TGTGCCAGCTCACCAGTCATGAACACTGAAGCTTTCTTT.

V and J are TRBV4-3 and TRBJ2-1, with D perhaps matching TRBD2 (5 bases). The CDR3 consists of 15 residues. In germline, CDR1 is LGHNA, CDR2 YSLEER. V was clipped by 5 bases and J by 0 bases, with 11 bases between them. CDR3 sequence (DNA): TGCGCCAGCAGCGAGCGGCGGAGCTCCTACAATGAGCAGTTCTTC. Translation: CASSERRSSYNEQFF.

The V and J genes are TRBV11-2 and TRBJ2-1; 9 nucleotides align to TRBD2. V trimming: 6 bases; J trimming: 8 bases; junction bases outside the gene matches: 11. CDR3 length: 15 amino acids. The germline gives CDR1 SGHAT, CDR2 FQNNGV. CDR3 sequence: CASSFSGSPRYEQFF. The CDR3 bases are TGTGCCAGCAGTTTTAGCGGGAGCCCTCGTTATGAGCAGTTCTTC. Complete variable domain (other parts from reference TRBV11-2 and TRBJ2-1): EAGVAQSPRYKIIEKRQSVAFWCNPISGHATLYWYQQILGQGPKLLIQFQNNGVVDDSQLPKDRFSAERLKGVDSTLKIQPAKLEDSAVYLCASSFSGSPRYEQFFGPGTRLTVL.

V and J are TRBV2 and TRBJ2-7; the match to TRBD2 covers 8 bases. The CDR3 totals 15 residues. CDR1 is SNHLY and CDR2 is FYNNEI in the germline V gene. Trimming cost V 4 bases and J 6 bases; bases outside gene matches: 11. The CDR3 spells CASSGVSGSLSEQYF. CDR3 coding DNA: TGTGCCAGCAGTGGTGTAAGCGGGAGTTTATCCGAGCAGTACTTC.

The genes are TRBV2 and TRBJ2-3; 9 nucleotides line up with TRBD2. Per the germline V gene, CDR1 is SNHLY and CDR2 is FYNNEI. The junction had 1 base not matched to a gene; V was cut back by 5 bases and J by 1 base. The CDR3 runs to 14 residues. CDR3 sequence reads: CASSWTSGTDTQYF. The CDR3 DNA reads as TGTGCCAGCAGTTGGACTAGCGGCACAGATACGCAGTATTTT.

This clone was recorded once. The rearrangement uses TRBV6-6 and TRBJ2-7, with TRBD1 matching 7 bases. Losses at the gene ends were 0 bases for V and 0 bases for J; bases not matched to a gene: 2. Per germline, CDR1 MNHNY and CDR2 SVGAGI (reference sequence). CDR3 length equals 15 residues. CDR3 amino acids: CASSYSRQGSYEQYF. In DNA, the CDR3 is TGTGCCAGCAGTTACTCGCGACAGGGCTCCTACGAGCAGTACTTC.

The chain uses TRBV5-4 and TRBJ2-2; a possible D gene is TRBD2 (7 bases). The germline V gene encodes CDR1 SGHNT and CDR2 YYREEE (reference sequence). The CDR3 runs 17 residues. Trimming shortened V by 0 bases and J by 6 bases, and 18 bases separated the two germline ends. The CDR3 sequence is CASSLAEGGAGPGELFF. The CDR3 DNA reads as TGTGCCAGCAGCTTGGCAGAGGGGGGAGCGGGACCCGGGGAGCTGTTTTTT.

This CDR3 is CASSPRDRRYEQYF. In DNA form, the CDR3 reads TGTGCCAGCAGTCCGCGGGACCGACGATACGAGCAGTACTTC. The chain has TRBV6-6 and TRBJ2-7; weak D call: TRBD2 (6 bases). Per germline, CDR1 MNHNY and CDR2 SVGAGI (reference sequence). The CDR3 has 14 amino acids. With 5 bases removed from V and 4 bases from J, the gap between germline ends came to 15 bases.

The CDR3 region has the DNA TGTGCCAGCAGCCCGACAGTGGGCCGAGAAGCTTTCTTT. Residues: CASSPTVGREAFF. The chain employs TRBV9 and TRBJ1-1; D might be TRBD1 (5 bases). This CDR3 has 13 amino acids. Germline assignment: CDR1 SGDLS and CDR2 YYNGEE. V gave up 4 bases and J gave up 8 bases, with 15 bases separating them.

In DNA form, the CDR3 reads TGTGCCAGCAGTATACAGAGCTCAGGTCAGCCCCAGCATTTT. Protein: CASSIQSSGQPQHF. The V gene is TRBV27, the J gene TRBJ1-5; no definite D call. V lost 5 bases and J 6 bases, leaving 14 bases between the germline ends. The CDR3 loop spans 14 amino acids. Germline V gene data show CDR1 as MNHEY and CDR2 as SMNVEV (reference sequence).

This clone was detected only a few times. This sequence joins TRBV11-2 and TRBJ2-1; 9 positions match TRBD2. The CDR3 extends over 18 amino acids. V shed 5 bases, J shed 2 bases, and the junction held 13 bases outside the gene matches. Germline CDR1 reads SGHAT; CDR2 reads FQNNGV. The CDR3 spells CASSPRGSGRGPYNEQFF. In nucleotides, the CDR3 is TGTGCCAGCAGCCCCCGCGGTAGCGGGAGAGGACCCTACAATGAGCAGTTCTTC. The full variable domain, completed using reference TRBV11-2 and TRBJ2-1, is EAGVAQSPRYKIIEKRQSVAFWCNPISGHATLYWYQQILGQGPKLLIQFQNNGVVDDSQLPKDRFSAERLKGVDSTLKIQPAKLEDSAVYLCASSPRGSGRGPYNEQFFGPGTRLTVL.

This clone was observed a handful of times. This sequence joins TRBV19 and TRBJ1-2; the D is unclear. Trimming shortened V by 3 bases and J by 0 bases, and 11 bases separated the two germline ends. The CDR3 sequence is 15 residues long. Germline V gene data show CDR1 as LNHDA and CDR2 as SQIVND (reference sequence). CDR3 protein: CASSIRPVANYGYTF. CDR3 bases: TGTGCCAGTAGTATCAGGCCAGTAGCTAACTATGGCTACACCTTC.

J is TRBJ1-4 and V is TRBV18, with 7 bases identical to TRBD1. The CDR3 is made up of 14 amino acids. The germline CDR1 and CDR2 sequences are KGHSH and LQKENI. V was clipped by 4 bases and J by 4 bases; unmatched bases: 3. This CDR3 is CASSRGTVNEKLFF. The DNA of the CDR3 is TGTGCCAGCTCACGCGGGACAGTTAATGAAAAACTGTTTTTT.

Here the CDR3 reads CASSSGGEGWRDYGYTF. CDR3 DNA: TGTGCCAGCAGTTCAGGGGGCGAGGGTTGGAGGGACTATGGCTACACCTTC. The gene calls are TRBV27 and TRBJ1-2; 8 bases match TRBD1. Unmatched junction bases numbered 13, after V lost 4 bases and J lost 3 bases. Per germline, CDR1 MNHEY and CDR2 SMNVEV (reference sequence). This CDR3 is built from 17 residues.

This clone was detected a few times. The chain combines TRBV7-8 with TRBJ2-5, with 13 bases identical to TRBD2. The CDR3 loop spans 15 amino acids. CDR1 SGHVS and CDR2 FQNEAQ come from the germline V gene. The ends lost 4 bases at V and 6 bases at J; junction bases unmatched: 5. The DNA of the CDR3 is TGTGCCAGCAGCTCGACTAGCGGGGGGCCTAAGACCCAGTACTTC. Amino acids: CASSSTSGGPKTQYF.

This clone was observed once. The rearrangement uses TRBV10-3 and TRBJ2-2; 8 positions match TRBD2. The CDR3 runs to 17 residues. Trimming removed 4 bases from V and 7 bases from J; junction bases left unmatched: 14. CDR1 is ENHRY and CDR2 is SYGVKD in the germline V gene. The CDR3 spells CAISGTSGSIWGGELFF. In DNA form, the CDR3 reads TGTGCCATCAGTGGAACTAGCGGAAGCATATGGGGCGGGGAGCTGTTTTTT.

This chain connects TRBV20-1 to TRBJ2-3, with TRBD2 as a possible D gene (6 bases). The CDR3 extends over 11 amino acids. CDR1 and CDR2 (germline): DFQATT, SNEGSKA (reference sequence). V was trimmed by 3 bases and J by 6 bases, leaving 7 bases between them. The CDR3 nucleotides read TGCAGTGCTAGTCGGGGGGATACGCAGTATTTT. This translates into CSASRGDTQYF.

The chain links TRBV6-5 to TRBJ1-4; D not certain. Trimming left V 0 bases short and J 1 base short, with 9 bases between. The CDR3 has 16 amino acids. Germline CDR1 and CDR2: MNHEY and SVGAGI. CDR3: CASSYSKGGTNEKLFF. CDR3 DNA sequence: TGTGCCAGCAGTTACTCGAAAGGAGGAACTAATGAAAAACTGTTTTTT.

The V call is TRBV7-2, the J call TRBJ1-2; D is perhaps TRBD1 (5 bases). CDR1 SGHTA and CDR2 FQGNSA come from the germline V gene. V lost 3 bases, J lost 0 bases, and 5 bases lay in between. The CDR3 spans 13 residues. CDR3 amino acids: CASSFRANYGYTF. CDR3 coding DNA: TGTGCCAGCAGCTTCAGGGCTAACTATGGCTACACCTTC.

The chain is built from TRBV7-6 and TRBJ2-5; 13 bases align to TRBD2. Trimming removed 5 bases from V and 1 base from J; junction bases left unmatched: 4. Germline V lookup: CDR1 SGHVS, CDR2 FNYEAQ. This CDR3 comprises 16 residues. In DNA, the CDR3 is TGTGCCAGCAGCCGGGGACTAGCGGGGTCCCAAGAGACCCAGTACTTC. Residues: CASSRGLAGSQETQYF.

This chain links TRBV27 with TRBJ2-7; 9 bases align to TRBD1. Trimming took 5 bases from V and 6 from J; bases not matched to a gene: 11. The germline CDR1 and CDR2 sequences are MNHEY and SMNVEV (reference sequence). CDR3 length equals 15 residues. In nucleotides, the CDR3 is TGTGCCAGCAGTCGGGACCCGGGACAGGGAATCGAGCAGTACTTC. Residues: CASSRDPGQGIEQYF.

This clone has a handful of counts. V usage is TRBV27 and J usage is TRBJ2-2; D might be TRBD1 (5 bases). The CDR3 is 15 residues long. The germline CDR1 and CDR2 sequences are MNHEY and SMNVEV (reference sequence). Deletions cut 3 bases from V and 0 bases from J, with 8 bases between. In DNA form, the CDR3 reads TGTGCCAGCAGTTTCAGGGTAGCGAACACCGGGGAGCTGTTTTTT. Residues: CASSFRVANTGELFF.

The chain carries TRBV5-1 and TRBJ1-1; a possible D gene is TRBD1 (6 bases). V lost 4 bases and J lost 10, with 20 bases in between. Germline V gives CDR1 SGHRS, CDR2 YFSETQ. This CDR3 region has 14 residues. In DNA, the CDR3 is TGCGCCAGCAGCACTTCGGACAGCTATCCGGGAGCTTTCTTT. The encoded protein is CASSTSDSYPGAFF.

The chain is built from TRBV4-2 and TRBJ2-2; TRBD1 agrees at 9 bases. Germline loops: CDR1 LGHNA, CDR2 YNFKEQ. This CDR3 has 16 amino acids. J lost 7 bases, V lost 1 base, and 7 bases had no gene match. DNA for the CDR3: TGTGCCAGCAGCCAAGCCGGGACAGGGAGTGGCGGGGAGCTGTTTTTT. It yields the protein CASSQAGTGSGGELFF.